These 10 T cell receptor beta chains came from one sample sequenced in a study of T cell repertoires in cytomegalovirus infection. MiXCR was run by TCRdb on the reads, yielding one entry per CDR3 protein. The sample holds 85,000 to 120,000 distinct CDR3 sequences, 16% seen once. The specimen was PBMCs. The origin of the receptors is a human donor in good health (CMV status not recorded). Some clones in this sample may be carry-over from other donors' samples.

DNA of the CDR3: TGTGCCAGCAGTTACGCTTTGCTCAGGGGTCTCACCGGGGAGCTGTTTTTT. The encoded protein is CASSYALLRGLTGELFF. The chain has TRBV6-5 and TRBJ2-2; tentatively, D is TRBD1 (6 bases). This CDR3 is built from 17 residues. The germline V gene has CDR1 MNHEY and CDR2 SVGAGI. V was shortened by 2 bases and J by 4 bases, with 17 bases between the two germline ends.

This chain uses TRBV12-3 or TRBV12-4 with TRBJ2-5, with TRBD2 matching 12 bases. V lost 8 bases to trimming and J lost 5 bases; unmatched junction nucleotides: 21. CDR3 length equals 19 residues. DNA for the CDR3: TGTGCCAGCTCCTCCCTCGGGGGACCGGGACTAGCGGGCGGGGAGACCCAGTACTTC. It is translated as CASSSLGGPGLAGGETQYF.

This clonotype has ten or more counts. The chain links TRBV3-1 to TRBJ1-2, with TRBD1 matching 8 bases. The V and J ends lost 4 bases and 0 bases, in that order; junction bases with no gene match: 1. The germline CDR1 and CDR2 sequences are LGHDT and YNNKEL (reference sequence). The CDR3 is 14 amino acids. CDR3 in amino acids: CASSPDRANYGYTF. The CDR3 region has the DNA TGTGCCAGCAGCCCGGACAGGGCTAACTATGGCTACACCTTC.

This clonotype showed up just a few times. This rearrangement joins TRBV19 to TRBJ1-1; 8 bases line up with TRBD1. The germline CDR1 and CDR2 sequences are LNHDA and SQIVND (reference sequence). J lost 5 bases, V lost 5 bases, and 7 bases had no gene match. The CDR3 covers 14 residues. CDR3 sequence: CASSAQGGRTEAFF. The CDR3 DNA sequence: TGTGCCAGTAGTGCACAGGGGGGACGTACTGAAGCTTTCTTT.

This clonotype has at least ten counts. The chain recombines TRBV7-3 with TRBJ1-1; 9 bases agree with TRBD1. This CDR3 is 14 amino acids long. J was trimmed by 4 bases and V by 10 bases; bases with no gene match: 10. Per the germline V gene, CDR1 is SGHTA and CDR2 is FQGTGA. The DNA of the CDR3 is TGTGCCACCAGGGGGACAGGGATCATCACTGAAGCTTTCTTT. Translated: CATRGTGIITEAFF.

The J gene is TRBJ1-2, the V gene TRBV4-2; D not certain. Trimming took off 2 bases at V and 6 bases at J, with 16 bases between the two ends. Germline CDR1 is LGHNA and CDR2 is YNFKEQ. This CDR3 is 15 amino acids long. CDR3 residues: CASSQPGSVTHGYTF. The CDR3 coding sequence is TGTGCCAGCAGCCAACCCGGCTCTGTTACCCATGGCTACACCTTC.

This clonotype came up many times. The CDR3 DNA sequence: TGTGCCAGCAGACCACCTCGGGGCCCTACACTCTCCTACGAGCAGTACTTC. It codes for CASRPPRGPTLSYEQYF. The chain links TRBV28 to TRBJ2-7, with D perhaps assigned TRBD1 or TRBD2 (5 bases each). The CDR3 runs 17 residues. Germline V gene lookup returns CDR1 MDHEN and CDR2 SYDVKM. With 6 bases removed from V and 0 bases from J, the gap between germline ends came to 21 bases.

This CDR3 is CSARDGGDAGANVLTF. DNA for the CDR3: TGCAGTGCTAGAGATGGGGGGGACGCTGGGGCCAACGTCCTGACTTTC. V and J are TRBV20-1 and TRBJ2-6; 7 nucleotides line up with TRBD2. Germline V gives CDR1 DFQATT, CDR2 SNEGSKA (reference sequence). The junction had 4 bases not matched to a gene; V was cut back by 0 bases and J by 2 bases. This CDR3 has 16 residues.

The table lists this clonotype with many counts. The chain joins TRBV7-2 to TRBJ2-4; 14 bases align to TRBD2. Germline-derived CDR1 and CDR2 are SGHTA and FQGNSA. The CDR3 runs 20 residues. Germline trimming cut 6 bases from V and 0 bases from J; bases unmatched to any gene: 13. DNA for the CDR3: TGTGCCAGCAGTCGTAAGACTAGCGGGGGGGCCCTGATAGCCAAAAACATTCAGTACTTC. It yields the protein CASSRKTSGGALIAKNIQYF. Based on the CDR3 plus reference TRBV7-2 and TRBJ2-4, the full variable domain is GAGVSQSPSNKVTEKGKDVELRCDPISGHTALYWYRQSLGQGLEFLIYFQGNSAPDKSGLPSDRFSAERTGGSVSTLTIQRTQQEDSAVYLCASSRKTSGGALIAKNIQYFGAGTRLSVL.

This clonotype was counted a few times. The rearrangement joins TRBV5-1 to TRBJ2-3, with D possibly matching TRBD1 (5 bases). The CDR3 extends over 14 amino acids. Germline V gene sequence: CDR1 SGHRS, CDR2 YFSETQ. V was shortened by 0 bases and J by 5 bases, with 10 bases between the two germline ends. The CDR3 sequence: CASSLGGLGDTQYF. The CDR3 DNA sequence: TGCGCCAGCAGCTTGGGGGGCCTGGGAGATACGCAGTATTTT.